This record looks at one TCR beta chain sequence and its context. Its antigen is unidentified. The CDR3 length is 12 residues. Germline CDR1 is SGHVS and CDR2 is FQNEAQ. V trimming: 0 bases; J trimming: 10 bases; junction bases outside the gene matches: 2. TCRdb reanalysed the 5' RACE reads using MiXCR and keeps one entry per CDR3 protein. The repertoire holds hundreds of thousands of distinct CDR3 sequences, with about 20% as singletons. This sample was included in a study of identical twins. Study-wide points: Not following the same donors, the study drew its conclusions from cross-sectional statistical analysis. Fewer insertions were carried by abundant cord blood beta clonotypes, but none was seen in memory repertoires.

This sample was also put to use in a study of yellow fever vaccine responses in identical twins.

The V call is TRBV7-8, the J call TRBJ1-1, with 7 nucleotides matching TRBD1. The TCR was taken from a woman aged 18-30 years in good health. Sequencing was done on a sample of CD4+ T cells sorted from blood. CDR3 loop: CASSLATGVAFF. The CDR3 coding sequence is TGTGCCAGCAGCTTAGCCACAGGGGTAGCTTTCTTT.